This T cell receptor (beta chain) was recovered during a study of beta chain features in type 1 diabetes. About the research overall: Cell yields, gender and age were similar in healthy donors and patients.

This clone came up a few times. The antigen is not known. Reverse transcribing all isolated RNA meant expressed TCRB transcripts were sequenced. Libraries were prepared by immunoSEQ multiplex PCR; TCRdb keeps only in-frame clonotypes and omits some of them. The table has around 280,000 clones, 15% seen once. Regarding the study as a whole: Across patients, naive, central memory and Treg TCRB repertoires exhibited apparently greater similarity than was observed across healthy donors. TCRB CDR3s were moderately but significantly shorter in Type 1 diabetes patients in all four CD4+ subsets.

The CDR3 contains 13 residues. The germline gives CDR1 GTSNPN, CDR2 SVGIG (reference sequence). V was cut by 4 bases and J by 0 bases, with 9 bases left in between. The clonotype originates from a man aged 18 to 30 with type 1 diabetes. The sample consisted of naive CD4+ T cells from blood. The V call is TRBV30, the J call TRBJ2-5, with a tentative D call TRBD1 (5 bases). The DNA of the CDR3 is TGTGCCTGGACCCACAGGTACCAAGAGACCCAGTACTTC. Amino acids: CAWTHRYQETQYF.